The 10 T cell receptor beta chains in this list originate from one sample, sequenced in a study of CD8+CD57+ T cells in acquired aplastic anemia. The template used for profiling TCR beta VDJ and CDR3 was genomic DNA. TCRdb ran MiXCR on the reads and lists one entry per CDR3 protein. The sample lists just over 450,000 distinct CDR3 sequences, roughly a third occurring once. It was patients with CD8+CD57+ cell expansion by flow cytometry who were chosen for sequencing. Source material: sorted CD4+, CD8+, or CD8+CD57+ T cells (not recorded which) from PBMCs. Receptors originate from a human donor with aplastic anemia.

This rearrangement joins TRBV7-8 to TRBJ1-2; D possibly corresponds to TRBD1 (6 bases). V was shortened by 6 bases and J by 8 bases, with 19 bases between the two germline ends. Looked up from germline, CDR1 is SGHVS and CDR2 is FQNEAQ. This CDR3 is 14 amino acids long. The chain's CDR3 is CASSQLGGREGYTF. In DNA, the CDR3 is TGTGCCAGCAGTCAGTTAGGGGGGCGCGAGGGCTACACCTTC.

This clonotype was picked up a small number of times. The genes are TRBV7-9 and TRBJ2-1, with TRBD2 matching 8 bases. The germline V gene encodes CDR1 SEHNR and CDR2 FQNEAQ (reference sequence). This CDR3 spans 14 amino acids. V trimming: 0 bases; J trimming: 8 bases; junction bases outside the gene matches: 3. CDR3 sequence reads: CASSLASGVDEQFF. For the CDR3, the DNA is TGTGCCAGCAGCTTAGCTAGCGGGGTGGATGAGCAGTTCTTC.

This clonotype was counted ten times or more. The chain employs TRBV6-1 and TRBJ2-7; 7 bases match TRBD2. V shed 8 bases, J shed 6 bases, and the junction held 7 bases outside the gene matches. Germline CDR1 is MNHNS and CDR2 is SASEGT. CDR3 length equals 12 residues. The CDR3 coding sequence is TGTGCCAGCGGTAGAGCGGGGATCGAGCAGTACTTC. Protein sequence: CASGRAGIEQYF.

This clonotype was recorded only once. The chain uses TRBV2 and TRBJ2-7, with D possibly being TRBD1 or TRBD2 (5 bases each). Per the germline V gene, CDR1 is SNHLY and CDR2 is FYNNEI. V was clipped by 0 bases and J by 0 bases, with 9 bases between them. The CDR3 consists of 15 residues. As DNA, the CDR3 is TGTGCCAGCAGTGAAGCCGAGGGGAGCTCCTACGAGCAGTACTTC. Amino acid sequence: CASSEAEGSSYEQYF.

The V call is TRBV12-5, the J call TRBJ1-2; TRBD1 agrees at 9 bases. Germline V CDR1 and CDR2: LGHNT, FRNRAP. V shed 3 bases, J shed 8 bases, and the junction held 13 bases outside the gene matches. The CDR3 consists of 16 residues. The CDR3 loop reads CASGFSDRGALSGYTF. As DNA, the CDR3 is TGTGCTAGTGGTTTTTCTGACAGGGGGGCTCTATCCGGCTACACCTTC.

To note about this clonotype: At one end the junction does not follow the germline gene, possibly because of a read error. The chain links TRBV7-9 to TRBJ2-5; 10 positions match TRBD1. This CDR3 contains 14 residues. Germline CDR1 and CDR2: SEHNR and FQNEAQ (reference sequence). CDR3 in amino acids: CTSTRDRGSETQYF. CDR3 sequence (DNA): TGTACCAGCACCCGGGACAGGGGTTCAGAGACCCAGTACTTC. Together with reference TRBV7-9 and TRBJ2-5, the CDR3 gives the full variable domain: DTGVSQNPRHKITKRGQNVTFRCDPISEHNRLYWYRQTLGQGPEFLTYFQNEAQLEKSRLLSDRFSAERPKGSFSTLEIQRTEQGDSAMYLCTSTRDRGSETQYFGPGTRLLVL.

This chain links TRBV7-2 with TRBJ1-1, with D possibly matching TRBD1 (5 bases). CDR3 length: 15 amino acids. The germline V gene has CDR1 SGHTA and CDR2 FQGNSA. The germline V and J ends were trimmed by 5 bases and 3 bases, with 16 bases remaining between them. CDR3 in DNA: TGTGCCAGCAGCACACAATCGGGGCAACACACTGAAGCTTTCTTT. This translates into CASSTQSGQHTEAFF.

This clonotype was seen at least ten times. This chain links TRBV9 with TRBJ1-2; D not certain. The CDR3 length is 13 residues. The germline CDR1 and CDR2 sequences are SGDLS and YYNGEE. V shed 0 bases and J shed 8 bases, with 11 bases lying between them. The CDR3 sequence is CASSVDVGQGYTF. Written as DNA, the CDR3 is TGTGCCAGCAGCGTAGACGTAGGGCAAGGCTACACCTTC.

This clonotype has just a few counts. The chain has TRBV12-3 or TRBV12-4 and TRBJ2-7; TRBD2 might be the D (5 bases). The CDR3 extends over 14 amino acids. Trimming removed 6 bases from V and 4 bases from J, with 16 bases in between. The CDR3, as DNA: TGTGCCAGCAGGGGGAGAAGGGATGGATACGAGCAGTACTTC. Protein product: CASRGRRDGYEQYF.

This clonotype showed up many times. The rearrangement links TRBV6-4 to TRBJ1-2; TRBD1 might be the D (6 bases). The CDR3 loop spans 16 amino acids. V shed 2 bases and J shed 3 bases, with 16 bases lying between them. Germline CDR1 reads MRHNA; CDR2 reads SNTAGT. The CDR3 DNA follows: TGTGCCAGCAGTGACGCCCGGACAGCTTTTGACTATGGCTACACCTTC. It is translated as CASSDARTAFDYGYTF.